The rows below give T cell receptor beta chains drawn from one sample of a study of early stage breast cancer tumors. Sequenced by immunoSEQ multiplex PCR; TCRdb stores in-frame clones only, minus some. Of over 8,500 clones in the sample, about two thirds are singletons; the top ten hold under 25%. The sample taken for sequencing was breast tumor tissue. The receptors stem from a person aged 35-50 years with breast cancer. Both conserved end residues are part of each CDR3. The D gene is left open where the match is weak. A row's size may be missing; if present it is once, few, many or a size class.

TRBV2,TRBJ1-5,.,.,CASSEGRQTQHF,TGTGCCAGCAGTGAAGGCCGACAGACCCAGCATTTT
TRBV19,TRBJ1-3,few,.,CASSISQGGNTIYF,TGTGCCAGTAGTATATCGCAGGGAGGAAACACCATATATTTT
TRBV11-2,TRBJ2-7,.,.,CASSFRTDHYEQYF,TGTGCCAGCAGCTTTCGGACAGATCACTACGAGCAGTACTTC
TRBV10-2,TRBJ2-3,.,TRBD2,CASSESLTSGRTDTQYF,TGCGCCAGCAGTGAGTCGTTGACTAGCGGAAGGACAGATACGCAGTATTTT
TRBV28,TRBJ2-1,.,.,CASSSDYNEQFF,TGTGCCAGCAGTTCGGACTACAATGAGCAGTTCTTC
TRBV7-2,TRBJ2-2,.,TRBD2,CASSLVSGRGGGELFF,TGTGCCAGCAGCTTAGTTAGCGGGAGGGGAGGCGGGGAGCTGTTTTTT
TRBV13,TRBJ2-7,.,TRBD2,CASSLAGGPYEQYF,TGTGCCAGCAGCCTAGCGGGAGGCCCCTACGAGCAGTACTTC
TRBV28,TRBJ2-3,.,.,CASSIRTDTQYF,TGTGCCAGCAGTATCCGTACAGATACGCAGTATTTT
TRBV6-1,TRBJ2-7,.,.,CASSELRGEEQYF,TGTGCCAGCAGTGAGCTCAGGGGGGAGGAGCAGTACTTC
TRBV11-2,TRBJ1-6,.,.,CASRQGWNSPLHF,TGTGCCAGCAGGCAGGGATGGAATTCACCCCTCCACTTT
TRBV7-2,TRBJ2-3,.,TRBD1,CASSLSQGARDTQYF,TGTGCCAGCAGCTTATCTCAGGGGGCACGGGATACGCAGTATTTT
TRBV25-1,TRBJ2-1,.,TRBD2,CASSGPGGRAYNEQFF,TGTGCCAGCAGTGGCCCCGGCGGGAGGGCTTACAATGAGCAGTTCTTC
TRBV29-1,TRBJ2-1,.,.,CSVGGSSYNEQFF,TGCAGCGTTGGCGGAAGCTCCTACAATGAGCAGTTCTTC
TRBV4-2,TRBJ1-5,few,.,CASSQGQDRNQPQHF,TGTGCCAGCAGCCAAGGACAGGACCGCAATCAGCCCCAGCATTTT
TRBV7-3,TRBJ2-3,.,.,CASSVDFTDTQYF,TGTGCCAGCAGCGTTGACTTCACAGATACGCAGTATTTT
TRBV5-4,TRBJ2-1,.,.,CASSPAGNEQFF,TGTGCCAGCAGCCCAGCGGGCAATGAGCAGTTCTTC
TRBV19,TRBJ2-3,.,.,CASSTGRGGGTQYF,TGTGCCAGTAGTACTGGAAGAGGGGGTGGTACGCAGTATTTT
TRBV11-3,TRBJ2-1,.,.,CASSLNGVNEQFF,TGTGCCAGCAGCTTAAACGGGGTTAATGAGCAGTTCTTC
TRBV7-2,TRBJ2-7,.,.,CASSPGPLISYEQYF,TGTGCCAGCAGTCCCGGACCATTGATCTCCTACGAGCAGTACTTC
TRBV10-3,TRBJ2-2,once,.,CAIKTAPNTGELFF,TGTGCCATCAAGACTGCCCCAAACACCGGGGAGCTGTTTTTT
TRBV29-1,TRBJ1-2,.,TRBD1,CSVAAGSRDRAIDGYTF,TGCAGCGTTGCGGCGGGGAGCCGGGACAGGGCTATTGACGGCTACACCTTC
TRBV30,TRBJ1-1,few,.,CAWSGGQDMNTEAFF,TGTGCCTGGAGTGGGGGGCAGGACATGAACACTGAAGCTTTCTTT
TRBV19,TRBJ2-3,few,TRBD2,CASSPGTSGDTQYF,TGTGCCAGTAGCCCCGGGACTAGCGGAGATACGCAGTATTTT
TRBV30,TRBJ2-5,.,TRBD2,CAWSVFGSGAPGTQYF,TGTGCCTGGAGTGTTTTCGGGAGCGGGGCCCCCGGGACCCAGTACTTC
TRBV7-3,TRBJ1-1,.,.,CASSKTVIGGEAFF,TGTGCCAGCAGCAAAACGGTAATAGGTGGAGAAGCTTTCTTT
TRBV7-2,TRBJ1-2,.,.,CASSLNSGPMPHGYTF,TGTGCCAGCAGCTTAAATTCGGGCCCAATGCCCCATGGCTACACCTTC
TRBV6-5,TRBJ2-3,.,.,CASSYRLATDTQYF,TGTGCCAGCAGTTACAGGCTAGCCACAGATACGCAGTATTTT
TRBV7-9,TRBJ1-3,medium-sized,.,CASDEGNSGNTIYF,TGTGCCAGCGACGAAGGAAACTCTGGAAACACCATATATTTT
TRBV11-3,TRBJ2-2,.,.,CASSSLGLWSPGELFF,TGTGCCAGCAGCTCCTTGGGACTTTGGAGTCCCGGGGAGCTGTTTTTT
TRBV7-9,TRBJ2-7,.,.,CASSLASGRAYYEQYF,TGTGCCAGCAGCTTAGCCTCGGGACGGGCATACTACGAGCAGTACTTC
TRBV19,TRBJ2-5,once,TRBD2,CASRNSGYTQETQYF,TGTGCCAGTAGGAATAGCGGGTACACTCAAGAGACCCAGTACTTC
TRBV5-1,TRBJ2-7,.,.,CASSLADSPYEQYF,TGCGCCAGCAGCTTGGCGGACAGCCCCTACGAGCAGTACTTC
TRBV7-9,TRBJ2-1,.,TRBD2,CASSRGRAFGVSDEQFF,TGTGCCAGTAGCCGGGGGAGGGCCTTCGGGGTTTCTGATGAGCAGTTCTTC
TRBV27,TRBJ2-2,.,.,CASTPVSLFANTGELFF,TGTGCCAGCACCCCAGTTAGCTTATTCGCGAACACCGGGGAGCTGTTTTTT
TRBV19,TRBJ2-7,.,TRBD2,CASSTGTSGYEQYF,TGTGCCAGTAGTACGGGGACTAGCGGCTACGAGCAGTACTTC
TRBV7-8,TRBJ2-3,.,TRBD1,CASSLWTGHTDTQYF,TGTGCCAGCAGCCTCTGGACAGGGCACACAGATACGCAGTATTTT
TRBV11-2,TRBJ2-3,few,TRBD2,CASSLLAGGSDTQYF,TGTGCCAGCAGCCTCCTAGCGGGAGGGTCAGATACGCAGTATTTT
TRBV18,TRBJ1-1,.,.,CASSISRPGASEAFF,TGTGCCAGCTCCATAAGTCGGCCGGGGGCCTCTGAAGCTTTCTTT